The rows below give T cell receptor beta chains drawn from one sample of a study of shared clonotypes between healthy human individuals. The repertoire was sequenced with immunoSEQ multiplex PCR; TCRdb's copy has only in-frame clones and lacks some. The sample has about 2.1 million clones, just over 90% seen once. The sample taken for sequencing was naive CD8+ T cells from PBMCs. Receptors were obtained from a man between 18 and 29 years old in good health. Some clones in this sample may be carry-over from other donors' samples. The CDR3 runs from the conserved cysteine through the conserved F or W. The D gene is left open where the match is weak. Expanded clones get a size class; other rows say once, few or many, or leave the size out.

DNA | CDR3 | J | D | size | V
TGTGCCAGCAGCCTCGGGACAGCCTCCTACGAGCAGTACTTC | CASSLGTASYEQYF | TRBJ2-7 | TRBD1 | NA | TRBV11-2
TGTGCCACCCAGCTAGGACACAACTACGAGCAGTACTTC | CATQLGHNYEQYF | TRBJ2-7 | NA | NA | TRBV10-3
TGTGCCATCAGTAATAGCGGGAGTTCCTACAATGAGCAGTTCTTC | CAISNSGSSYNEQFF | TRBJ2-1 | TRBD2 | NA | TRBV10-3
TGTGCCAGCAGCCTGGGGCCCCTAATAGCGGGCCTCTCCTACGAGCAGTACTTC | CASSLGPLIAGLSYEQYF | TRBJ2-7 | TRBD2 | NA | TRBV11-2
TGTGCCAGCAGTGATCTAAACGGCGAGCAGTACTTC | CASSDLNGEQYF | TRBJ2-7 | NA | NA | TRBV2
TGCAGCGCCCGGGGACTAGCGGATAACTCCTACGAGCAGTACTTC | CSARGLADNSYEQYF | TRBJ2-7 | TRBD2 | NA | TRBV29-1
TGTGCCAGCAGCCTGGGACGTCTGAACACTGAAGCTTTCTTT | CASSLGRLNTEAFF | TRBJ1-1 | NA | NA | TRBV11-2
TGTGCCAGCGCGTGGAACACTGAAGCTTTCTTT | CASAWNTEAFF | TRBJ1-1 | NA | NA | TRBV2
TGTGCCAGCAGCTTAGCGAGAGCCGGGACTCCGGTCGGTGGCTACGAGCAGTACTTC | CASSLARAGTPVGGYEQYF | TRBJ2-7 | NA | NA | TRBV7-8
TGTGCCAGCAGACAGGAAAACATTAGCAATCAGCCCCAGCATTTT | CASRQENISNQPQHF | TRBJ1-5 | NA | once | TRBV6-5
TGTGCCAGCAGCCTAACCACGGGCAATGAGCAGTTCTTC | CASSLTTGNEQFF | TRBJ2-1 | NA | NA | TRBV9
TGTGCCATCAGTGACGGACAGCGCACGCTCTACGAGCAGTACTTC | CAISDGQRTLYEQYF | TRBJ2-7 | NA | NA | TRBV10-3
TGTGCCAGCAGTTCTTTACTAGGACAAGAGACCCAGTACTTC | CASSSLLGQETQYF | TRBJ2-5 | NA | NA | TRBV28
TGCGCCAGCAGCCAAGATTGGAGGGACGAGCAGTACTTC | CASSQDWRDEQYF | TRBJ2-7 | NA | NA | TRBV4-3
TGCAGCGTTGCCGGGTCGTCCGAGCAGTACTTC | CSVAGSSEQYF | TRBJ2-7 | NA | NA | TRBV29-1
TGTGCCAGCAGCGTAGGGATTAGCGAATACAATGAGCAGTTCTTC | CASSVGISEYNEQFF | TRBJ2-1 | NA | NA | TRBV9
TGTGCCAGCAGCTTAGGGGCAGATGGCTACACCTTC | CASSLGADGYTF | TRBJ1-2 | NA | few | TRBV7-9
TGTGCCAGCAGCTTAGTCCAGGAGAGCTACAATGAGCAGTTCTTC | CASSLVQESYNEQFF | TRBJ2-1 | NA | NA | TRBV7-6
TGTGCCAGCAGGCAACTTCTAGCGGGGGTCACAGATACGCAGTATTTT | CASRQLLAGVTDTQYF | TRBJ2-3 | TRBD2 | NA | TRBV11-2
TGTGCCAGTAGAGGACAGGGTGAAGAGCAGTACTTC | CASRGQGEEQYF | TRBJ2-7 | TRBD1 | NA | TRBV19
TGTGCCAGCAGTTCGCTCTGGCGGACTCAAGAGACCCAGTACTTC | CASSSLWRTQETQYF | TRBJ2-5 | NA | NA | TRBV28
TGTGCCAGCAGTTACACCGGGGATGGAAACACCATATATTTT | CASSYTGDGNTIYF | TRBJ1-3 | NA | NA | TRBV6-5
TGTGCCAGTAGTATAGAGGACAAAATCTCCTACGAGCAGTACTTC | CASSIEDKISYEQYF | TRBJ2-7 | NA | once | TRBV19
TGTGCCAGCAGCTTTCTGATCGGGACAGGGTCCTACAATGAGCAGTTCTTC | CASSFLIGTGSYNEQFF | TRBJ2-1 | TRBD1 | NA | TRBV7-6
TGTGCCAGCAACCACAAGACAGGGGTTAACACCGGGGAGCTGTTTTTT | CASNHKTGVNTGELFF | TRBJ2-2 | TRBD1 | NA | TRBV13
TGTGCCAGCAGCCCAGGGGGCGGGCAGCCCCAGCATTTT | CASSPGGGQPQHF | TRBJ1-5 | TRBD1 | NA | TRBV2
TGTGCCAGCAGCTTAAACGGGGGTCTAAACACCGGGGAGCTGTTTTTT | CASSLNGGLNTGELFF | TRBJ2-2 | NA | NA | TRBV11-2
TGCGCCAGCAGAGGCGGGACAGGGGTTTTAGAGCAGTACTTC | CASRGGTGVLEQYF | TRBJ2-7 | TRBD1 | NA | TRBV5-1
TGTGCCAGCGGGGCCATGAACACTGAAGCTTTCTTT | CASGAMNTEAFF | TRBJ1-1 | NA | NA | TRBV28
TGTGCCAGCAGTGATGGACTAGCGGGAGGGTTAAAGGCAGATACGCAGTATTTT | CASSDGLAGGLKADTQYF | TRBJ2-3 | TRBD2 | once | TRBV2
TGCGCCAGCAGCCAAGAAAAGGGCAGCTGGAACACTGAAGCTTTCTTT | CASSQEKGSWNTEAFF | TRBJ1-1 | NA | NA | TRBV4-3
TGTGCCAGCAGCCATGGACTAGCGGGAAGCACAGATACGCAGTATTTT | CASSHGLAGSTDTQYF | TRBJ2-3 | TRBD2 | NA | TRBV13
TGTGCCAGCAGTTACTCGAAGGCCAGGGGGGAGTACGAGCAGTACTTC | CASSYSKARGEYEQYF | TRBJ2-7 | NA | NA | TRBV6-5
TGTGCCAGCACCTTTAGAGGGGGTAGCGTAGATACGCAGTATTTT | CASTFRGGSVDTQYF | TRBJ2-3 | NA | NA | TRBV7-6
TGTGCCAGCAGCCCAGGGCACCCACGGGCGGAGACCCAGTACTTC | CASSPGHPRAETQYF | TRBJ2-5 | NA | NA | TRBV13
TGTGCCAGCAGTTTAATTCCACGGTACGAGCAGTACTTC | CASSLIPRYEQYF | TRBJ2-7 | NA | NA | TRBV27
TGTGCCAGCAGTGATTCGATCGCAGGGAACATATATTTT | CASSDSIAGNIYF | TRBJ1-3 | NA | NA | TRBV25-1
TGTGCCACCAGCAGTGACGCTAGCGGGAGGATCATTGAGCAGTTCTTC | CATSSDASGRIIEQFF | TRBJ2-1 | TRBD2 | NA | TRBV15
TGTGCCAGCCGGGGACAGGGGTACGAGCAGTACTTC | CASRGQGYEQYF | TRBJ2-7 | TRBD1 | few | TRBV27
TGTGCCAGCAGCCTTGGGACAGGGGATTTTACTAATGAAAAACTGTTTTTT | CASSLGTGDFTNEKLFF | TRBJ1-4 | TRBD1 | NA | TRBV9
TGTGCCAGCAGCGCCACTTTTGTTCCCTACGGGCAGTACTTC | CASSATFVPYGQYF | TRBJ2-7 | NA | once | TRBV7-9
TGTGCCAGCAGCTCCCGACAGGGGTCCTACAATGAGCAGTTCTTC | CASSSRQGSYNEQFF | TRBJ2-1 | TRBD1 | once | TRBV7-9
TGTGCCAGCAGCTCGAGGGGACCCCAAACCCTTCAAGAGACCCAGTACTTC | CASSSRGPQTLQETQYF | TRBJ2-5 | NA | NA | TRBV11-2
TGTGCCAGCAGTTGGGCCCCCCGCGGAATCACTGAAGCTTTCTTT | CASSWAPRGITEAFF | TRBJ1-1 | NA | NA | TRBV28
TGTGCCAGCAAAGGGGGGCAGGGCCTACTGAATGAAAAACTGTTTTTT | CASKGGQGLLNEKLFF | TRBJ1-4 | NA | NA | TRBV28
TGTGCCAGCAGTTCCCCGAAGATGGTCGACTATGGCTACACCTTC | CASSSPKMVDYGYTF | TRBJ1-2 | NA | NA | TRBV28
TGTGCCAGCAGCGCCGGTACAGGGATTTTAAGCTATGGCTACACCTTC | CASSAGTGILSYGYTF | TRBJ1-2 | NA | NA | TRBV5-6
TGTGCCAGCAGTGCCTCGACTATATCCACAGATACGCAGTATTTT | CASSASTISTDTQYF | TRBJ2-3 | NA | NA | TRBV6-1
TGTGCCAGTAGTAGCCCACACGAGGACACTGAAGCTTTCTTT | CASSSPHEDTEAFF | TRBJ1-1 | NA | few | TRBV19
TGTGCCAGCAGTGAGGAAGGGGCGGGAGGGCCAGAAGATACGCAGTATTTT | CASSEEGAGGPEDTQYF | TRBJ2-3 | TRBD2 | once | TRBV6-4
TGTGCCAGCAGCCCTTTCACCGACGGACAGTGGAACACTGAAGCTTTCTTT | CASSPFTDGQWNTEAFF | TRBJ1-1 | NA | NA | TRBV7-6
TGTGCCAGCAGCCCTAGCCGGACCTGGGACAATGAGCAGTTCTTC | CASSPSRTWDNEQFF | TRBJ2-1 | NA | NA | TRBV9
TGTGCCAGCAGCTGGGGGGACAGTAGGACCCATGAGCAGTTCTTC | CASSWGDSRTHEQFF | TRBJ2-1 | NA | NA | TRBV5-4
TGTGCCAGCAGCATCGGACGTCAGCCCTACGAGCAGTACTTC | CASSIGRQPYEQYF | TRBJ2-7 | NA | NA | TRBV6-5
TGTGCCAGCAGCCAAAGACAGGGGGCTTACGAGCAGTACTTC | CASSQRQGAYEQYF | TRBJ2-7 | TRBD1 | NA | TRBV7-2